Reported below is one T cell receptor beta chain. Other DNA variants within this sample encode the same CDR3. The entry originates in a study of OX40 agonist ivuxolimab in advanced cancers. Across the whole study: Two cutaneous melanoma patients and one hepatocellular carcinoma patient, three in all, had partial responses.

V lost 5 bases to trimming and J lost 4 bases; unmatched junction nucleotides: 6. CDR1 and CDR2 (germline): SGHAT, FQNNGV. CDR3 length equals 16 residues. Sequencing used immunoSEQ multiplex PCR; TCRdb keeps in-frame clones, though not all of them. The profile shows some 83,000 clones, 86% of them singletons. This receptor was taken from an adult with an advanced solid tumor such as melanoma, head and neck, liver or kidney cancer. The chain uses TRBV11-2 and TRBJ2-1; 12 bases line up with TRBD2. The sample was CD4+ or CD8+ T cells sorted from blood, taken in a trial of the OX40 agonist ivuxolimab. In DNA, the CDR3 is TGTGCCAGCAGCCCCCGACTAGCGGGAGTGTACAATGAGCAGTTCTTC. Amino acid sequence: CASSPRLAGVYNEQFF.